These 21 T cell receptor beta chains came from one sample sequenced in a study of OX40 agonist ivuxolimab in advanced cancers. Repertoires were generated with immunoSEQ multiplex PCR, while TCRdb's copy carries only in-frame clones and drops some. Altogether around 110,000 clones are present, 91% being singletons, with the ten largest covering around 1.2%. Material: CD4+ or CD8+ T cells sorted from blood, obtained in a trial of the OX40 agonist ivuxolimab. The receptors were sampled from an adult with an advanced solid tumor such as melanoma, head and neck, liver or kidney cancer.

This chain uses TRBV7-3 with TRBJ2-7, with 10 bases fitting TRBD1. This CDR3 has 15 residues. V lost 5 bases and J lost 6; bases outside the gene matches: 10. Germline CDR1 SGHTA, CDR2 FQGTGA. The CDR3 sequence: CASSPGQGSYFEQYF. DNA of the CDR3: TGTGCCAGCAGCCCGGGACAGGGGAGTTATTTCGAGCAGTACTTC.

The V and J genes are TRBV18 and TRBJ2-3; TRBD1 matches at 7 bases. Germline trimming cut 2 bases from V and 0 bases from J; bases unmatched to any gene: 5. Germline CDR1 reads KGHSH; CDR2 reads LQKENI. This CDR3 is 16 amino acids long. The CDR3 loop is CASSPKGQDSTDTQYF. The CDR3 DNA sequence: TGTGCCAGCTCACCAAAAGGACAGGATAGCACAGATACGCAGTATTTT.

The J gene is TRBJ2-2, the V gene TRBV7-3; 10 bases align to TRBD2. The germline V gene encodes CDR1 SGHTA and CDR2 FQGTGA. The CDR3 runs 15 residues. V gave up 5 bases and J gave up 5 bases; unmatched junction bases: 5. The CDR3 bases are TGTGCCAGCAGCCCCCTAGCGGGAGTGACCGGGGAGCTGTTTTTT. Its protein product is CASSPLAGVTGELFF.

The rearrangement uses TRBV5-1 and TRBJ2-3, with D perhaps matching TRBD2 (6 bases). The CDR3 is made up of 14 amino acids. V gave up 4 bases and J gave up 1 base, with 10 bases separating them. CDR1 is SGHRS, CDR2 YFSETQ, per germline. CDR3 nucleotide sequence: TGCGCCAGCAGCGTGGTAGCGGGCACAGATACGCAGTATTTT. This gives the protein CASSVVAGTDTQYF.

V and J are TRBV30 and TRBJ1-5; D may be TRBD1 (5 bases). CDR3 size: 12 residues. Germline loops: CDR1 GTSNPN, CDR2 SVGIG (reference sequence). Trimming took off 3 bases at V and 9 bases at J, with 12 bases between the two ends. The CDR3 DNA is TGTGCCTGGAGGGGGGTTACAGGGCCCCAGCATTTT. Translation: CAWRGVTGPQHF.

This clone was seen only once. J is TRBJ2-1 and V is TRBV9; D is possibly TRBD2 (5 bases). With 0 bases removed from V and 6 bases from J, the gap between germline ends came to 10 bases. Per the germline V gene, CDR1 is SGDLS and CDR2 is YYNGEE. The CDR3 loop spans 14 amino acids. The DNA of the CDR3 is TGTGCCAGCAGCGTAGCGGCTAGCTCCAATGAGCAGTTCTTC. It encodes CASSVAASSNEQFF. The variable domain in full, completed from reference TRBV9 and TRBJ2-1, reads DSGVTQTPKHLITATGQRVTLRCSPRSGDLSVYWYQQSLDQGLQFLIQYYNGEERAKGNILERFSAQQFPDLHSELNLSSLELGDSALYFCASSVAASSNEQFFGPGTRLTVL.

The CDR3 nucleotides are TGTGCCAGCAGTTGGGACAGTTCCTACGAGCAGTACTTC. Translating gives CASSWDSSYEQYF. The chain couples TRBV28 to TRBJ2-7; 7 bases match TRBD1. V lost 4 bases to trimming and J lost 1 base; unmatched junction nucleotides: 1. The germline V gene has CDR1 MDHEN and CDR2 SYDVKM. The CDR3 spans 13 residues.

V usage is TRBV6-1 and J usage is TRBJ2-7; 8 nucleotides line up with TRBD2. With 0 bases clipped from V and 3 bases from J, the junction kept 4 bases outside the gene matches. Germline loops: CDR1 MNHNS, CDR2 SASEGT. The CDR3 sequence is 15 residues long. CDR3 residues: CASSEAPSGSYEQYF. The CDR3 nucleotides read TGTGCCAGCAGTGAAGCGCCCAGCGGGAGCTACGAGCAGTACTTC.

The V call is TRBV5-8, the J call TRBJ2-1; D may be TRBD1 (5 bases). With 4 bases removed from V and 9 bases from J, the gap between germline ends came to 11 bases. CDR1 and CDR2 from the germline V gene are SGHTS and YDEGEE. CDR3 length equals 12 residues. DNA of the CDR3: TGTGCCAGCAGCCCACAGGTGGGTGAGCAGTTCTTC. It yields the protein CASSPQVGEQFF.

The sample holds one count of this clone. The V and J genes are TRBV28 and TRBJ1-2; possibly TRBD1 for D (5 bases). This CDR3 is 13 amino acids long. Trimming stripped 2 bases from V and 7 bases from J, with 11 bases between. CDR1 MDHEN and CDR2 SYDVKM come from the germline V gene. The CDR3 DNA follows: TGTGCCAGCAGTTTACTTCAGGGTTTTGGCTACACCTTC. This sequence encodes CASSLLQGFGYTF.

The CDR3 sequence: CASSQDTNTEAFF. Here the CDR3 DNA reads TGTGCCAGCAGCCAAGACACGAACACTGAAGCTTTCTTT. The rearrangement joins TRBV14 to TRBJ1-1; D not resolved. CDR3 length: 13 amino acids. Per germline, CDR1 SGHDN and CDR2 FVKESK. V was shortened by 0 bases and J by 1 base, with 3 bases between the two germline ends.

V and J are TRBV15 and TRBJ2-7; D unresolved. The germline V and J ends were trimmed by 1 base and 5 bases, with 6 bases remaining between them. The CDR3 is made up of 12 amino acids. CDR1 and CDR2 from the germline V gene are LNHNV and YYDKDF (reference sequence). The CDR3 protein is CATSRGLDEQYF. The CDR3 DNA reads TGTGCCACCAGCAGAGGGTTGGACGAGCAGTACTTC. Looking up the rest from reference TRBV15 and TRBJ2-7 gives the full variable domain: DAMVIQNPRYQVTQFGKPVTLSCSQTLNHNVMYWYQQKSSQAPKLLFHYYDKDFNNEADTPDNFQSRRPNTSFCFLDIRSPGLGDTAMYLCATSRGLDEQYFGPGTRLTVT.

This clone was counted between two and nine times. The genes are TRBV2 and TRBJ1-5; no clear D gene. Germline lookup yields CDR1 SNHLY and CDR2 FYNNEI. The CDR3 runs 15 residues. The germline V and J ends were trimmed by 3 bases and 0 bases, with 9 bases remaining between them. The CDR3 protein is CASSDLRYSNQPQHF. In DNA, the CDR3 is TGTGCCAGCAGTGATCTTCGTTATAGCAATCAGCCCCAGCATTTT.

The chain uses TRBV28 and TRBJ1-3; D gene uncertain. The CDR3 sequence is 13 residues long. The germline gives CDR1 MDHEN, CDR2 SYDVKM. V gave up 3 bases and J gave up 1 base, with 4 bases separating them. CDR3 sequence (DNA): TGTGCCAGCAGTTTCGTTTCTGGAAACACCATATATTTT. Amino acid sequence: CASSFVSGNTIYF.

The CDR3 protein is CASKAGSTDTQYF. CDR3 nucleotides: TGTGCCAGCAAGGCGGGCAGCACAGATACGCAGTATTTT. The chain uses TRBV6-6 and TRBJ2-3; the D gene is possibly TRBD2 (5 bases). V lost 7 bases to trimming and J lost 0 bases, with 8 bases between them. The CDR3 is made up of 13 amino acids. Looked up from germline, CDR1 is MNHNY and CDR2 is SVGAGI (reference sequence).

This clone was found once. The chain uses TRBV10-3 and TRBJ1-6; 7 bases align to TRBD1. The CDR3 has 13 residues. Per the germline V gene, CDR1 is ENHRY and CDR2 is SYGVKD. V lost 10 bases, J lost 13 bases, and 13 bases stayed unmatched. This chain's CDR3 is CATNRDSQTPLHF. The CDR3 coding sequence is TGTGCCACCAACCGGGACAGCCAAACCCCCCTCCACTTT.

This rearrangement joins TRBV27 to TRBJ2-5; 8 bases are shared with TRBD1. CDR1 is MNHEY and CDR2 is SMNVEV in the germline V gene (reference sequence). The length of the CDR3 is 15 residues. Germline trimming cut 6 bases from V and 5 bases from J; bases unmatched to any gene: 11. The CDR3 loop is CASRETWTGRETQYF. The CDR3 bases are TGTGCCAGCAGAGAAACCTGGACAGGGAGGGAGACCCAGTACTTC.

The chain employs TRBV18 and TRBJ2-4; TRBD2 might be the D (5 bases). CDR1 and CDR2 from the germline V gene are KGHSH and LQKENI. The V end was cut by 3 bases, the J end by 5 bases, with 11 bases between. This CDR3 has 14 amino acids. CDR3 residues: CASSPQRAENIQYF. The CDR3 region has the DNA TGTGCCAGCTCACCCCAGAGGGCCGAAAACATTCAGTACTTC.

The chain links TRBV14 to TRBJ2-7; D gene unclear. The V end was cut by 2 bases, the J end by 6 bases, with 11 bases between. Germline V lookup: CDR1 SGHDN, CDR2 FVKESK. This CDR3 has 13 residues. In DNA, the CDR3 is TGTGCCAGCAGCCAAACTGCCTTGGGCGAGCAGTACTTC. Translating gives CASSQTALGEQYF. The entire variable domain, with the rest obtained from reference TRBV14 and TRBJ2-7, is as follows: EAGVTQFPSHSVIEKGQTVTLRCDPISGHDNLYWYRRVMGKEIKFLLHFVKESKQDESGMPNNRFLAERTGGTYSTLKVQPAELEDSGVYFCASSQTALGEQYFGPGTRLTVT.

The rearrangement links TRBV15 to TRBJ1-1, with TRBD1 matching 7 bases. The length of the CDR3 is 16 residues. The germline V gene encodes CDR1 LNHNV and CDR2 YYDKDF (reference sequence). V gave up 5 bases and J gave up 4 bases; unmatched junction bases: 13. The CDR3 region is CATSGGTVSVGTEAFF. The CDR3 bases are TGTGCCACCAGCGGTGGGACAGTAAGTGTGGGCACTGAAGCTTTCTTT.

J is TRBJ2-5 and V is TRBV9; 10 bases are a match to TRBD1. J gave up 4 bases and V 4 bases, and 7 bases lay outside the gene matches. The CDR3 loop spans 15 amino acids. Looked up from germline, CDR1 is SGDLS and CDR2 is YYNGEE. The CDR3 nucleotides are TGTGCCAGCAGCAACCGACAGGGGGCGGGAGAGACCCAGTACTTC. As protein: CASSNRQGAGETQYF.